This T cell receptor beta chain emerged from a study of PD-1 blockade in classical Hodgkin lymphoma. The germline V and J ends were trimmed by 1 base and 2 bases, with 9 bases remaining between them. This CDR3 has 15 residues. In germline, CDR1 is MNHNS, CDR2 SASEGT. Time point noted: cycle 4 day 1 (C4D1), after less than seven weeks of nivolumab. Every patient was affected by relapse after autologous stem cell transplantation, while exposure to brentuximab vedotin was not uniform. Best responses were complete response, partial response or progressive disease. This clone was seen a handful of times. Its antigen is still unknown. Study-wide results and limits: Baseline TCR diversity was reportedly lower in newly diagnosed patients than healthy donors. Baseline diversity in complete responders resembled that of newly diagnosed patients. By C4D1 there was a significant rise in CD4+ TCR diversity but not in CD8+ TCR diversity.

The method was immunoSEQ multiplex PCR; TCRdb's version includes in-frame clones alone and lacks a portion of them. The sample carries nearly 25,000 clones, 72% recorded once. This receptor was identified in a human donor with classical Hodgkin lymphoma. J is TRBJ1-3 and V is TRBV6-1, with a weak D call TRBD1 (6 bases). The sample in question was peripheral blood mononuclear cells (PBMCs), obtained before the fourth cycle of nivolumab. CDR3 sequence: CASSEGDIPGNTIYF. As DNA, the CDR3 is TGTGCCAGCAGTGAAGGGGACATTCCTGGAAACACCATATATTTT.